This T cell receptor beta chain comes out of a study of Ad26.COV2.S vaccination and SARS-CoV-2 variants. The overall study: Once, or twice with 56 days between doses, Ad26.COV2.S was given intramuscularly. Study observations and caveats: There was a possibility that the TCR breadth and depth analyses underestimated total T cell responses.

Sequenced by immunoSEQ multiplex PCR; TCRdb stores in-frame clones only, minus some. This table has about 330,000 clones, roughly 90% appearing once. V was cut by 2 bases and J by 0 bases, with 13 bases left in between. The CDR3 spans 16 residues. Germline V lookup: CDR1 SGHAT, CDR2 FQNNGV. With respect to this clone: The antigen is undetermined.

Treatment given: around 19 received Ad26.COV2.S at low or high dose, single or two shots; roughly five received placebo; per-sample allocation not given. The samples were gathered on day 63 after the first injection of vaccine or placebo. The chain combines TRBV11-2 with TRBJ1-1, with a weak D call TRBD1 (6 bases). This TCR was recovered from a person between 18 and 65 years old who received the Ad26.COV2.S COVID-19 vaccine or a placebo. The material sequenced was peripheral blood, taken in a trial of Ad26.COV2.S vaccine versus placebo. The CDR3 DNA is TGTGCCAGCAGCTTATCGACAGGCCCACTGAACACTGAAGCTTTCTTT. It encodes CASSLSTGPLNTEAFF.